This passage covers 30 T cell receptor beta chains from one sample sequenced in a study of blood T cell repertoires in COVID-19 (dated by TCRdb to 2019 to 2021). Libraries were prepared through the immunoSEQ multiplex PCR assay. TCRdb mirrors the immuneACCESS table, restricted to in-frame sequences. Some clones are absent from its copies; in checked studies, under half trace to an unresolved V gene, and the reason for the others is unknown. The table for this sample lists over 150,000 clones; 85% to 90% of them were counted only once. The top ten clones comprise about 7% of the sample. Sequencing was carried out using peripheral blood. The source is a man aged 50-59 years with active or convalescent COVID-19.

The rearrangement joins TRBV5-1 to TRBJ1-1, with D uncertain. The germline V gene encodes CDR1 SGHRS and CDR2 YFSETQ. This CDR3 has 16 amino acids. V lost 4 bases, J lost 3 bases, and 19 bases lay in between. The CDR3 loop reads CASSPNRAQRDTEAFF. The CDR3 bases are TGCGCCAGCAGCCCTAACCGGGCCCAGAGGGACACTGAAGCTTTCTTT.

V usage is TRBV19 and J usage is TRBJ1-1; D is undetermined. Trimming pared 7 bases from V and 5 bases from J, leaving 11 bases between. The germline V gene encodes CDR1 LNHDA and CDR2 SQIVND (reference sequence). The CDR3 has 12 amino acids. CDR3 in DNA: TGTGCCAGTAACGGACTCAAGACTGAAGCTTTCTTT. Translation gives CASNGLKTEAFF.

The CDR3 here is CASSQGSGGLSYNEQFF. CDR3 coding DNA: TGTGCCAGCAGCCAAGGGAGCGGGGGGCTCTCCTACAATGAGCAGTTCTTC. The rearrangement joins TRBV3-1 (or the pseudogene TRBV3-2) to TRBJ2-1, with 9 bases lining up with TRBD2. J lost 0 bases, V lost 1 base, and 4 bases had no gene match. The CDR3 totals 17 residues. Germline V gene data show CDR1 as LGHDT and CDR2 as YNNKEL (reference sequence).

This sequence joins TRBV7-2 and TRBJ2-7; no clear D. Germline CDR1 and CDR2: SGHTA and FQGNSA. This CDR3 has 13 residues. The ends were cut back, 1 base at V and 5 bases at J, with 9 bases in the middle. The CDR3 nucleotides read TGTGCCAGCAGCTTAGTATTGCAGAACGAGCAGTACTTC. Protein product: CASSLVLQNEQYF.

To note about this clone: This same CDR3 is encoded by further DNA sequences in the sample. The chain joins TRBV24-1 to TRBJ1-2, with 10 positions matching TRBD1. This CDR3 has 15 amino acids. The germline CDR1 and CDR2 sequences are KGHDR and SFDVKD. V lost 4 bases and J lost 2; bases outside the gene matches: 3. CDR3 amino acids: CATSDPGQGNYGYTF. The CDR3 region has the DNA TGTGCCACCAGTGACCCGGGACAGGGGAACTATGGCTACACCTTC.

This clone was found once. The gene calls are TRBV4-1 and TRBJ2-3, with TRBD2 matching over 16 bases. This CDR3 contains 18 residues. Germline lookup yields CDR1 MGHRA and CDR2 YSYEKL. V lost 3 bases and J lost 5; bases outside the gene matches: 8. CDR3 bases: TGCGCCAGCAGCCAGGGACTAGCGGGGGGGCAACGGAAAGATACGCAGTATTTT. It codes for CASSQGLAGGQRKDTQYF.

The gene calls are TRBV4-1 and TRBJ1-6; 7 bases map to TRBD1. CDR3 length: 16 amino acids. CDR1 and CDR2 from the germline V gene are MGHRA and YSYEKL. The V segment lost 0 bases and the J segment 7 bases; nucleotides outside the gene matches: 6. DNA of the CDR3: TGCGCCAGCAGCCAAGATCGGGGACAGCAAAATTCACCCCTCCACTTT. Its protein product is CASSQDRGQQNSPLHF.

The chain uses TRBV2 and TRBJ1-6, with TRBD1 as a possible D gene (6 bases). Between the trimmed V and J ends, which lost 8 bases and 4 bases, there was a span of 18 bases. CDR1 is SNHLY, CDR2 FYNNEI, per germline. The CDR3 consists of 16 residues. The CDR3, as DNA: TGTGCCAGCGCCGAGGGGGGGCAGCCATATAATTCACCCCTCCACTTT. Translation gives CASAEGGQPYNSPLHF.

This sequence joins TRBV4-3 and TRBJ1-2; tentatively, D is TRBD1 (6 bases). The CDR3 is made up of 15 amino acids. CDR1 and CDR2 (germline): LGHNA, YSLEER. The V end was cut by 4 bases, the J end by 7 bases, with 19 bases between. The CDR3 protein is CASSRERSGAGGYTF. Written as DNA, the CDR3 is TGCGCCAGCAGCCGGGAACGCTCAGGGGCTGGTGGCTACACCTTC.

This clone has only one observation. The DNA of the CDR3 is TGCAGCGTTGAAGATTATGGCGGGGGGGCAGCTAACGAGCAGTACTTC. It is translated as CSVEDYGGGAANEQYF. V usage is TRBV29-1 and J usage is TRBJ2-7; 9 bases are a match to TRBD2. The ends lost 0 bases at V and 5 bases at J; junction bases unmatched: 11. Looked up from germline, CDR1 is SQVTM and CDR2 is ANQGSEA. The CDR3 sequence is 16 residues long.

This rearrangement joins TRBV7-2 to TRBJ1-4; D remains ambiguous. With 1 base removed from V and 0 bases from J, the gap between germline ends came to 6 bases. Looked up from germline, CDR1 is SGHTA and CDR2 is FQGNSA. The CDR3 covers 15 residues. The CDR3 reads CASSLVGATNEKLFF. The CDR3 DNA follows: TGTGCCAGCAGCTTAGTCGGGGCAACTAATGAAAAACTGTTTTTT.

The chain uses TRBV6-4 and TRBJ1-2; D uncertain. CDR3 length: 18 amino acids. Germline V gives CDR1 MRHNA, CDR2 SNTAGT. Trimming stripped 3 bases from V and 4 bases from J, with 24 bases between. Here the CDR3 reads CASSEIPRRSLSSYGYTF. The DNA of the CDR3 is TGTGCCAGCAGTGAAATCCCGAGAAGGAGCTTATCCTCCTATGGCTACACCTTC.

This rearrangement joins TRBV7-8 to TRBJ1-2; perhaps TRBD1 as D (5 bases). Germline V gene lookup returns CDR1 SGHVS and CDR2 FQNEAQ. V dropped 1 base and J dropped 2 bases, with 8 bases sitting between them. There are 14 residues in the CDR3. The chain's CDR3 is CASSLERGNYGYTF. In DNA, the CDR3 is TGTGCCAGCAGCTTAGAACGGGGGAACTATGGCTACACCTTC.

The rearrangement joins TRBV28 to TRBJ2-1, with TRBD2 matching 9 bases. J was trimmed by 8 bases and V by 4 bases; bases with no gene match: 12. This CDR3 has 16 residues. From germline, CDR1 is MDHEN and CDR2 SYDVKM. CDR3 bases: TGTGCCAGCAGTTCATTCGATAGCGGGAGTAGTCATGAGCAGTTCTTC. Translation: CASSSFDSGSSHEQFF.

This chain uses TRBV7-8 with TRBJ2-1, with 8 bases lining up with TRBD1. In germline, CDR1 is SGHVS, CDR2 FQNEAQ. V lost 5 bases and J lost 2; bases outside the gene matches: 11. The CDR3 is 17 residues long. The CDR3 bases are TGTGCCAGCAGCCCTCCCCGGACAGGGTGGCCCTACAATGAGCAGTTCTTC. Translating it yields CASSPPRTGWPYNEQFF.

The chain joins TRBV5-4 to TRBJ1-4; TRBD1 matches at 8 bases. The V segment lost 4 bases and the J segment 6 bases; nucleotides outside the gene matches: 8. CDR1 SGHNT and CDR2 YYREEE come from the germline V gene (reference sequence). The CDR3 extends over 15 amino acids. Here the CDR3 DNA reads TGTGCCAGCAGCCCTACAGGGGGACGTTATGAAAAACTGTTTTTT. Protein product: CASSPTGGRYEKLFF.

About this clone itself: The sample has other DNA sequences that encode this CDR3 too. The CDR3 spells CASSLGHTNTEAFF. CDR3 DNA sequence: TGTGCCAGCAGCTTGGGGCACACGAACACTGAAGCTTTCTTT. V gene TRBV7-3 combines with J gene TRBJ1-1; TRBD1 might be the D (5 bases). Germline assignment: CDR1 SGHTA and CDR2 FQGTGA. V was trimmed by 3 bases and J by 1 base, leaving 9 bases between them. The CDR3 loop spans 14 amino acids.

This clone was observed a few times. The J gene is TRBJ1-1, the V gene TRBV5-6; 11 positions match TRBD1. The V and J ends lost 4 bases and 5 bases, in that order; junction bases with no gene match: 4. Germline lookup yields CDR1 SGHDT and CDR2 YYEEEE. The CDR3 sequence is 14 residues long. The CDR3 nucleotides read TGTGCCAGCAGCCAGGGACAGGGGGGTACTGAAGCTTTCTTT. This codes for CASSQGQGGTEAFF.

The J gene is TRBJ2-1, the V gene TRBV4-1; possible D gene TRBD2, 5 bases. In germline, CDR1 is MGHRA, CDR2 YSYEKL. This CDR3 has 17 residues. The V and J ends lost 4 bases and 0 bases respectively, with 16 bases between them. The CDR3, as DNA: TGCGCCAGCAGCCTCGAAACGGGATTCAGCTCCTACAATGAGCAGTTCTTC. Protein: CASSLETGFSSYNEQFF.

The rearrangement links TRBV7-2 to TRBJ2-5; 14 bases fit TRBD2. The CDR3 totals 18 residues. The junction had 8 bases not matched to a gene; V was cut back by 1 base and J by 4 bases. The germline V gene has CDR1 SGHTA and CDR2 FQGNSA. The CDR3: CASSLGLTSGGVGETQYF. The CDR3 coding sequence is TGTGCCAGCAGCTTAGGCCTGACTAGCGGGGGGGTGGGAGAGACCCAGTACTTC.

The chain links TRBV28 to TRBJ1-5; 7 bases line up with TRBD1. Unmatched junction bases numbered 9, after V lost 9 bases and J lost 4 bases. The CDR3 runs to 14 residues. Germline V gene lookup returns CDR1 MDHEN and CDR2 SYDVKM. CDR3 residues: CASLPGQRNQPQHF. The CDR3 DNA is TGTGCCAGTCTCCCGGGACAGAGAAATCAGCCCCAGCATTTT.

The J gene is TRBJ1-5, the V gene TRBV15, with 9 bases fitting TRBD1. Trimming at V came to 2 bases and at J to 1 base, leaving 6 bases not matched to a gene. The CDR3 spans 17 residues. The germline gives CDR1 LNHNV, CDR2 YYDKDF (reference sequence). The CDR3 bases are TGTGCCACCAGCAGACCAGGACAGGGGAAGAGCAATCAGCCCCAGCATTTT. This codes for CATSRPGQGKSNQPQHF.

This clone was seen just once. The chain employs TRBV2 and TRBJ1-2, with 8 positions matching TRBD1. This CDR3 is built from 14 residues. With V trimmed by 5 bases and J by 3 bases, 5 bases remained unmatched. In germline, CDR1 is SNHLY, CDR2 FYNNEI. For the CDR3, the DNA is TGTGCCAGCAGTACGGACAGGGAGGACTATGGCTACACCTTC. Its translation: CASSTDREDYGYTF.

The V call is TRBV4-1, the J call TRBJ2-1; 8 bases fit TRBD2. The CDR3 length is 16 residues. The V gene's germline CDR1 is MGHRA and CDR2 YSYEKL. V shed 4 bases, J shed 2 bases, and the junction held 7 bases outside the gene matches. This chain's CDR3 is CASSRLTSGPYNEQFF. In nucleotides, the CDR3 is TGCGCCAGCAGCCGACTTACTAGCGGACCCTACAATGAGCAGTTCTTC.

The rearrangement links TRBV5-1 to TRBJ2-2; D not certain. CDR3 length: 15 residues. V lost 5 bases to trimming and J lost 0 bases, with 11 bases between them. In germline, CDR1 is SGHRS, CDR2 YFSETQ. CDR3 sequence: CASSPSAANTGELFF. For the CDR3, the DNA is TGCGCCAGCAGTCCCTCGGCGGCGAACACCGGGGAGCTGTTTTTT.

The chain has TRBV2 and TRBJ1-3, with 8 bases identical to TRBD1. V shed 7 bases and J 2 bases; nucleotides not matched to a gene: 4. Germline V gives CDR1 SNHLY, CDR2 FYNNEI. The CDR3 totals 14 residues. The CDR3 region is CASTIQGAGNTIYF. The CDR3, as DNA: TGTGCCAGCACCATACAGGGGGCTGGAAACACCATATATTTT.

In this sample, this clone turned up once. The rearrangement links TRBV19 to TRBJ2-5; TRBD2 is a possible D gene (6 bases). Germline CDR1 is LNHDA and CDR2 is SQIVND (reference sequence). With 4 bases removed from V and 2 bases from J, the gap between germline ends came to 11 bases. The CDR3 runs to 14 residues. CDR3 loop: CASSRRGGQETQYF. The CDR3 region has the DNA TGTGCCAGTAGTAGGCGGGGCGGACAAGAGACCCAGTACTTC. Full variable domain (rest looked up from reference TRBV19 and TRBJ2-5): DGGITQSPKYLFRKEGQNVTLSCEQNLNHDAMYWYRQDPGQGLRLIYYSQIVNDFQKGDIAEGYSVSREKKESFPLTVTSAQKNPTAFYLCASSRRGGQETQYFGPGTRLLVL.

The chain uses TRBV5-5 and TRBJ1-5; D not certain. The CDR3 runs to 12 residues. V lost 1 base and J 5 bases, leaving 4 bases between the germline ends. The germline V gene encodes CDR1 SGHKS and CDR2 YYEKEE (reference sequence). The CDR3 region is CASSLRDQPQHF. In DNA form, the CDR3 reads TGTGCCAGCAGCTTGAGAGATCAGCCCCAGCATTTT.

The chain is built from TRBV5-4 and TRBJ1-1, with D unclear. In germline, CDR1 is SGHNT, CDR2 YYREEE (reference sequence). Trimming stripped 4 bases from V and 7 bases from J, with 14 bases between. CDR3 length: 13 amino acids. CDR3 coding DNA: TGTGCCAGCAGCCCCGGACTGGTCAGTGAAGCTTTCTTT. It codes for CASSPGLVSEAFF.

The rearrangement links TRBV5-6 to TRBJ2-3; TRBD1 aligns across 7 bases. The CDR3 spans 13 residues. From germline, CDR1 is SGHDT and CDR2 YYEEEE. The junction had 3 bases not matched to a gene; V was cut back by 4 bases and J by 4 bases. In nucleotides, the CDR3 is TGTGCCAGCAGCAAAACAGGGGCAGATACGCAGTATTTT. The encoded protein is CASSKTGADTQYF. Full variable domain (outside the CDR3, taken from reference TRBV5-6 and TRBJ2-3): DAGVTQSPTHLIKTRGQQVTLRCSPKSGHDTVSWYQQALGQGPQFIFQYYEEEERQRGNFPDRFSGHQFPNYSSELNVNALLLGDSALYLCASSKTGADTQYFGPGTRLTVL.